These 7 T cell receptor beta chains came from one sample sequenced in a study of T-cell reconstitution after alpha-beta-depleted transplantation in children. The TCRbeta library was prepared with unique molecular identifiers. One entry per CDR3 protein results from TCRdb running MiXCR on the PCR reads. The repertoire includes 200,000 to 250,000 distinct CDR3 sequences, approximately 9.5% of them detected once, and approximately 6.2% sits in the top ten. The material was PBMCs from the stem cell graft donor, obtained from the stem cell graft. The receptors shown here come from a human donor who donated a stem cell graft to a child with acute lymphoblastic leukemia.

The V and J genes are TRBV5-1 and TRBJ1-2; TRBD1 aligns across 7 bases. CDR3 length equals 15 residues. CDR1 is SGHRS and CDR2 is YFSETQ in the germline V gene. V lost 0 bases to trimming and J lost 8 bases; unmatched junction nucleotides: 10. Here the CDR3 DNA reads TGCGCCAGCAGCTTGGGACAGGGACGTTGGAGAGGCTACACCTTC. This sequence encodes CASSLGQGRWRGYTF.

The gene calls are TRBV10-3 and TRBJ1-6, with D maybe TRBD1 (6 bases). From germline, CDR1 is ENHRY and CDR2 SYGVKD. The CDR3 has 13 residues. V was clipped by 7 bases and J by 10 bases, with 14 bases between them. In nucleotides, the CDR3 is TGTGCCATCATGTCAGGGGAGGAGTCACCCCTCCACTTT. Protein sequence: CAIMSGEESPLHF.

The V call is TRBV5-1, the J call TRBJ2-5, with a tentative D call TRBD2 (6 bases). The length of the CDR3 is 19 residues. Germline CDR1 and CDR2: SGHRS and YFSETQ. V was trimmed by 0 bases and J by 0 bases, leaving 21 bases between them. CDR3 in amino acids: CASSLEQGLTLGHQETQYF. CDR3 coding DNA: TGCGCCAGCAGCTTGGAGCAGGGACTGACCTTAGGTCACCAAGAGACCCAGTACTTC.

This clonotype has a handful of counts. The rearrangement joins TRBV11-2 to TRBJ2-3; D uncertain. This CDR3 is built from 14 residues. Looked up from germline, CDR1 is SGHAT and CDR2 is FQNNGV. Trimming left V 1 base short and J 2 bases short, with 7 bases between. The CDR3 DNA reads TGTGCCAGCAGCTTAGTTCGGAACACAGATACGCAGTATTTT. Translating gives CASSLVRNTDTQYF.

This clonotype showed up many times. This sequence joins TRBV12-3 or TRBV12-4 and TRBJ1-2; D gene uncertain. CDR3 length: 13 amino acids. Between the trimmed V and J ends, which lost 5 bases and 0 bases, there was a span of 7 bases. The CDR3 loop is CASSPGPNYGYTF. The CDR3 DNA reads as TGTGCCAGCAGTCCAGGACCTAACTATGGCTACACCTTC.

CDR3 protein: CSARDWTGDDTEAFF. The CDR3 region has the DNA TGCAGTGCTAGAGATTGGACAGGAGATGACACTGAAGCTTTCTTT. This rearrangement joins TRBV20-1 to TRBJ1-1; 7 bases fit TRBD1. This CDR3 is 15 amino acids long. V gave up 0 bases and J gave up 3 bases; unmatched junction bases: 7. Germline CDR1 is DFQATT and CDR2 is SNEGSKA (reference sequence).

Many counts were recorded for this clonotype. The chain joins TRBV4-2 to TRBJ1-2, with D tentatively TRBD1 (6 bases). CDR1 is LGHNA, CDR2 YNFKEQ, per germline. The V end was cut by 0 bases, the J end by 4 bases, with 15 bases between. The CDR3 is made up of 16 amino acids. The CDR3 here is CASSQDVSGTSYGYTF. The CDR3 DNA reads TGTGCCAGCAGCCAAGATGTTTCGGGGACATCCTATGGCTACACCTTC.